This is a list of T cell receptor beta chains from one sample in a study of shared T cell receptors in the human thymus. Profiled with immunoSEQ multiplex PCR; TCRdb holds only in-frame clones, not every one. The sample lists about 660,000 clones, around nine tenths occurring once. The sample was also reused in another study, on human thymus T cells.

Material: thymocytes. Receptors originate from a boy under two years old with a congenital heart defect. Both conserved end residues are part of each CDR3. Each record gives: V gene, J gene, CDR3 protein.

V gene: TRBV28
J gene: TRBJ2-3
CDR3 protein: CASSFDPPAGGRPDTQYF

V gene: TRBV7-2
J gene: TRBJ2-5
CDR3 protein: CASSKPGLAGGETQYF

V gene: TRBV30
J gene: TRBJ1-4
CDR3 protein: CAWSKGNTNEKLFF

V gene: TRBV4-3
J gene: TRBJ2-7
CDR3 protein: CASSQPGLAKVYEQYF

V gene: TRBV19
J gene: TRBJ1-2
CDR3 protein: CASSIDLTANYGYTF

V gene: TRBV5-4
J gene: TRBJ2-1
CDR3 protein: CASSSGLEYNEQFF

V gene: TRBV7-8
J gene: TRBJ2-1
CDR3 protein: CASSFFRWREDNEQFF

V gene: TRBV6-1
J gene: TRBJ2-7
CDR3 protein: CAVEAPAGYEQYF

V gene: TRBV15
J gene: TRBJ2-5
CDR3 protein: CATSRGMPGAPNQETQYF

V gene: TRBV7-8
J gene: TRBJ2-7
CDR3 protein: CASSSKNRGPPYEQYF

V gene: TRBV4-3
J gene: TRBJ2-1
CDR3 protein: CASSLKGTSGARDEQFF

V gene: TRBV11-2
J gene: TRBJ1-2
CDR3 protein: CASSPWTGDSYGYTF

V gene: TRBV12-5
J gene: TRBJ2-1
CDR3 protein: CASGLAQASGSMGNEQFF

V gene: TRBV5-4
J gene: TRBJ2-7
CDR3 protein: CASSPGLAGGLYEQYF

V gene: TRBV15
J gene: TRBJ1-1
CDR3 protein: CATSRGRNTEAFF

V gene: TRBV12-5
J gene: TRBJ1-1
CDR3 protein: CASGLYRNTEAFF

V gene: TRBV11-1
J gene: TRBJ2-3
CDR3 protein: CASSLVFWSSGSPTDTQYF

V gene: TRBV4-3
J gene: TRBJ1-2
CDR3 protein: CASSQDRAGANYGYTF

V gene: TRBV7-2
J gene: TRBJ2-1
CDR3 protein: CASSLFRQGHRKNEQFF

V gene: TRBV27
J gene: TRBJ2-7
CDR3 protein: CASSRDRGNEQYF

V gene: TRBV7-4
J gene: TRBJ1-2
CDR3 protein: CASSLQGGPSYGYTF

V gene: TRBV30
J gene: TRBJ2-7
CDR3 protein: CAWSALKLAGVTYEQYF

V gene: TRBV12-5
J gene: TRBJ2-1
CDR3 protein: CASGQGLAGAYNEQFF

V gene: TRBV28
J gene: TRBJ2-3
CDR3 protein: CASSSRLAGGRTDTQYF

V gene: TRBV19
J gene: TRBJ1-2
CDR3 protein: CASSLSPFGHQNYGYTF

V gene: TRBV6-1
J gene: TRBJ2-3
CDR3 protein: CASSGTGDRALKDTQYF

V gene: TRBV27
J gene: TRBJ2-5
CDR3 protein: CASSLFGLAGGYQETQYF

V gene: TRBV15
J gene: TRBJ2-7
CDR3 protein: CATSRDLGQGAYEQYF

V gene: TRBV29-1
J gene: TRBJ2-1
CDR3 protein: CSVELGGRMDNEQFF

V gene: TRBV21-1
J gene: TRBJ1-5
CDR3 protein: CASSKVYRRMNQPQHF

V gene: TRBV6-1
J gene: TRBJ2-3
CDR3 protein: CASTTPGQGSDTQYF

V gene: TRBV10-3
J gene: TRBJ2-7
CDR3 protein: CAISEAPTRTEAYEQYF

V gene: TRBV19
J gene: TRBJ2-7
CDR3 protein: CASRVGQGSQRQYF

V gene: TRBV29-1
J gene: TRBJ2-3
CDR3 protein: CSAESGSGNWTDTQYF

V gene: TRBV2
J gene: TRBJ2-3
CDR3 protein: CASSESGASTDTQYF

V gene: TRBV11-3
J gene: TRBJ2-5
CDR3 protein: CASSCSPGQETQYF

V gene: TRBV5-4
J gene: TRBJ2-2
CDR3 protein: CASSFGTGEPGELFF

V gene: TRBV9
J gene: TRBJ2-5
CDR3 protein: CASSVAGGGGWETQYF

V gene: TRBV6-5
J gene: TRBJ1-2
CDR3 protein: CASSPLGHGYTF

V gene: TRBV2
J gene: TRBJ2-5
CDR3 protein: CASRGLSGRRRREETQYF

V gene: TRBV7-9
J gene: TRBJ2-2
CDR3 protein: CASSWGPDTGELFF

V gene: TRBV7-2
J gene: TRBJ2-1
CDR3 protein: CASSLEASGRPGENEQFF

V gene: TRBV29-1
J gene: TRBJ2-2
CDR3 protein: CSVNLSGRGTGELFF

V gene: TRBV7-8
J gene: TRBJ2-1
CDR3 protein: CASSSRSGLAGNRFF

V gene: TRBV5-5
J gene: TRBJ2-7
CDR3 protein: CASSLDRVRSYEQYF

V gene: TRBV7-9
J gene: TRBJ2-7
CDR3 protein: CASSLSRDIREQYF

V gene: TRBV5-1
J gene: TRBJ2-6
CDR3 protein: CASSSGVGANVLTF